The 21 T cell receptor beta chains below come from one sample, sequenced in a study of T cell changes during pregnancy in multiple sclerosis. The assay was immunoSEQ multiplex PCR, and TCRdb's table has in-frame clones only and misses some. The repertoire holds under 65,000 clones, with around 90% as singletons. The material was peripheral blood, obtained in the first trimester of pregnancy. These receptors originate from a female donor in good health, enrolled as a control in a pregnancy study.

The chain joins TRBV5-5 to TRBJ1-1; 8 bases agree with TRBD1. With 0 bases clipped from V and 5 bases from J, the junction kept 6 bases outside the gene matches. CDR3 length equals 15 residues. Germline V lookup: CDR1 SGHKS, CDR2 YYEKEE (reference sequence). The CDR3: CASSLGAGGATEAFF. The CDR3 DNA is TGTGCCAGCAGCTTGGGGGCAGGGGGCGCGACTGAAGCTTTCTTT.

V is TRBV7-9 and J is TRBJ1-1; D gene unclear. This CDR3 is built from 14 residues. V gave up 3 bases and J gave up 7 bases, with 15 bases separating them. The V gene's germline CDR1 is SEHNR and CDR2 FQNEAQ (reference sequence). The DNA of the CDR3 is TGTGCCAGCAGCTTTTTCCCTTCGCGGCGTGAAGCTTTCTTT. Its protein product is CASSFFPSRREAFF.

The V call is TRBV6-5, the J call TRBJ1-5, with TRBD1 matching 9 bases. The ends lost 6 bases at V and 7 bases at J; junction bases unmatched: 4. Germline loops: CDR1 MNHEY, CDR2 SVGAGI. This CDR3 comprises 13 residues. CDR3 amino acids: CASRRTGEQPQHF. CDR3 coding DNA: TGTGCCAGCAGGCGGACAGGGGAACAGCCCCAGCATTTT.

The rearrangement links TRBV10-3 to TRBJ2-7, with 12 bases lining up with TRBD1. Per germline, CDR1 ENHRY and CDR2 SYGVKD. V shed 5 bases, J shed 4 bases, and the junction held 12 bases outside the gene matches. This CDR3 is 17 amino acids long. The CDR3 is CAISSSGTGGGSYEQYF. The CDR3 nucleotides are TGTGCCATCAGTAGTTCCGGGACAGGGGGCGGTTCGTACGAGCAGTACTTC.

The V call is TRBV6-5, the J call TRBJ1-2, with D hard to call. CDR3 length: 15 amino acids. Trimming took 4 bases from V and 2 from J, leaving 14 bases between them. Germline V gives CDR1 MNHEY, CDR2 SVGAGI. CDR3 sequence (DNA): TGTGCCAGCAGTTCCTTGGGAGACCCAAACTATGGCTACACCTTC. Amino acid sequence: CASSSLGDPNYGYTF.

The chain links TRBV6-6 to TRBJ2-1; D unclear. The CDR3 contains 13 residues. V gave up 4 bases and J gave up 9 bases, with 13 bases separating them. Germline lookup yields CDR1 MNHNY and CDR2 SVGAGI (reference sequence). DNA for the CDR3: TGTGCCAGCAGTTCTCTAACCCTAAGTGAGCAGTTCTTC. This sequence encodes CASSSLTLSEQFF.

The chain combines TRBV10-3 with TRBJ1-4; D is undetermined. Trimming pared 2 bases from V and 8 bases from J, leaving 15 bases between. This CDR3 has 15 residues. Per germline, CDR1 ENHRY and CDR2 SYGVKD. CDR3 coding DNA: TGTGCCATCAGTGAGACCGGCCTCCCGGAGGAAAAACTGTTTTTT. Encoded protein: CAISETGLPEEKLFF.

This clone was detected once. The rearrangement joins TRBV15 to TRBJ1-1; 9 bases are shared with TRBD1. The CDR3 covers 15 residues. V lost 1 base and J lost 11; bases outside the gene matches: 11. Germline CDR1 reads LNHNV; CDR2 reads YYDKDF (reference sequence). The CDR3 region has the DNA TGTGCCACCAGCAGAGCACAGGGGGCGCCTCCCTACGCTTTCTTT. Its protein product is CATSRAQGAPPYAFF.

This CDR3 reads CASSQLGGGWGNTEAFF. CDR3 nucleotides: TGTGCCAGCAGCCAACTAGGGGGGGGTTGGGGGAACACTGAAGCTTTCTTT. The chain links TRBV14 to TRBJ1-1, with D perhaps TRBD1 (6 bases). Trimming left V 2 bases short and J 1 base short, with 17 bases between. This CDR3 comprises 17 residues. In germline, CDR1 is SGHDN, CDR2 FVKESK.

V gene TRBV11-1 combines with J gene TRBJ2-1; D uncertain. CDR1 is SGHAT and CDR2 is FQDESV in the germline V gene (reference sequence). Trimming took 4 bases from V and 10 from J, leaving 14 bases between them. CDR3 length: 13 amino acids. CDR3: CASSSLSTVEQFF. CDR3 coding DNA: TGTGCCAGCAGCTCCTTATCGACTGTAGAGCAGTTCTTC.

The genes are TRBV6-4 and TRBJ1-2; TRBD1 matches 12 bases. Trimming removed 5 bases from V and 8 bases from J; junction bases left unmatched: 6. Germline V gene data show CDR1 as MRHNA and CDR2 as SNTAGT. This CDR3 is 14 amino acids long. CDR3 nucleotide sequence: TGTGCCAGCAGTCCCGGGACAGGGGGCCGGGGCTACACCTTC. It is translated as CASSPGTGGRGYTF.

The chain couples TRBV11-2 to TRBJ2-1, with TRBD2 as a possible D gene (5 bases). Germline V gene lookup returns CDR1 SGHAT and CDR2 FQNNGV. There are 15 residues in the CDR3. Trimming removed 2 bases from V and 4 bases from J, with 12 bases in between. CDR3 loop: CASSLNPSGYNEQFF. The CDR3 DNA follows: TGTGCCAGCAGCTTAAACCCCTCGGGGTACAATGAGCAGTTCTTC.

This clone appeared once. V usage is TRBV18 and J usage is TRBJ2-3; D is ambiguous. Germline V gene lookup returns CDR1 KGHSH and CDR2 LQKENI. The CDR3 sequence is 14 residues long. V was pared by 6 bases and J by 2 bases, with 12 bases between. In DNA, the CDR3 is TGTGCCAGCTCGGGCCTGCTTAACACAGATACGCAGTATTTT. As protein: CASSGLLNTDTQYF.

V is TRBV28 and J is TRBJ1-4; 10 bases are a match to TRBD1. Trimming took 6 bases from V and 4 from J; bases not matched to a gene: 5. This CDR3 is built from 15 residues. Germline V gene lookup returns CDR1 MDHEN and CDR2 SYDVKM. The CDR3 sequence is CASSRQGAGNEKLFF. As DNA, the CDR3 is TGTGCCAGCAGCCGACAGGGGGCGGGTAATGAAAAACTGTTTTTT.

The rearrangement links TRBV7-3 to TRBJ2-3; a possible D gene is TRBD2 (5 bases). The CDR3 is 15 residues long. With 7 bases removed from V and 0 bases from J, the gap between germline ends came to 14 bases. Germline loops: CDR1 SGHTA, CDR2 FQGTGA. This chain's CDR3 is CASTLTGSSTDTQYF. CDR3 DNA sequence: TGTGCCAGCACCCTGACGGGGTCTAGCACAGATACGCAGTATTTT. The whole variable domain, remainder taken from reference TRBV7-3 and TRBJ2-3, is GAGVSQTPSNKVTEKGKYVELRCDPISGHTALYWYRQSLGQGPEFLIYFQGTGAADDSGLPNDRFFAVRPEGSVSTLKIQRTERGDSAVYLCASTLTGSSTDTQYFGPGTRLTVL.

The chain has TRBV2 and TRBJ2-7, with TRBD2 identical over 9 bases. Per the germline V gene, CDR1 is SNHLY and CDR2 is FYNNEI. V was pared by 6 bases and J by 5 bases, with 5 bases of the junction left unmatched. CDR3 length equals 13 residues. The CDR3: CASRVSGSNEQYF. The DNA of the CDR3 is TGTGCCAGCAGGGTTAGCGGGAGCAACGAGCAGTACTTC.

This chain connects TRBV6-6 to TRBJ2-3, with D hard to call. The CDR3 length is 15 residues. V lost 4 bases, J lost 0 bases, and 11 bases lay in between. Germline values: CDR1 MNHNY, CDR2 SVGAGI (reference sequence). The CDR3 protein is CASSSARLSTDTQYF. The CDR3 region has the DNA TGTGCCAGCAGTTCTGCCAGATTAAGCACAGATACGCAGTATTTT.

This sequence joins TRBV7-2 and TRBJ2-7; TRBD2 matches at 11 bases. After removal of 5 bases from V and 2 bases from J, the junction contained 2 bases not matched to a gene. This CDR3 region has 14 residues. Per germline, CDR1 SGHTA and CDR2 FQGNSA. CDR3 sequence: CASSGTSGAYEQYF. DNA of the CDR3: TGTGCCAGCAGCGGGACTAGCGGAGCCTACGAGCAGTACTTC.

This clone is a singleton in its sample. The chain carries TRBV28 and TRBJ1-3; D gene unclear. Germline V lookup: CDR1 MDHEN, CDR2 SYDVKM. V lost 4 bases and J lost 0, with 10 bases in between. This CDR3 comprises 15 residues. Here the CDR3 DNA reads TGTGCCAGCAGTTGGAGCTCCCGCTCTGGAAACACCATATATTTT. Encoded protein: CASSWSSRSGNTIYF. Using reference TRBV28 and TRBJ1-3 for the parts outside the CDR3, the full variable domain is DVKVTQSSRYLVKRTGEKVFLECVQDMDHENMFWYRQDPGLGLRLIYFSYDVKMKEKGDIPEGYSVSREKKERFSLILESASTNQTSMYLCASSWSSRSGNTIYFGEGSWLTVV.

The chain carries TRBV7-2 and TRBJ2-5; 9 bases line up with TRBD2. The trim removed 2 bases at V and 5 bases at J, leaving 18 bases unmatched. Germline V gives CDR1 SGHTA, CDR2 FQGNSA. CDR3 length equals 19 residues. The CDR3 bases are TGTGCCAGCAGCTTAAGGGCCCCGACTAGCGGAGGGATGCGGGAGACCCAGTACTTC. Amino acid sequence: CASSLRAPTSGGMRETQYF.

The chain uses TRBV5-4 and TRBJ2-5; D is possibly TRBD1 (5 bases). V shed 3 bases and J shed 3 bases, with 9 bases lying between them. Germline V lookup: CDR1 SGHNT, CDR2 YYREEE (reference sequence). This CDR3 spans 13 amino acids. The CDR3 DNA follows: TGTGCCAGCAGCTCCCGACAGAAAGAGACCCAGTACTTC. Its protein product is CASSSRQKETQYF.